This T cell receptor beta chain was profiled in a study of T cells expressing NK-cell markers. The CDR3 runs 16 residues. Germline V gives CDR1 KGHDR, CDR2 SFDVKD. A 5'RACE template switching approach incorporating UMIs was used to make TCR beta cDNA. Reanalyzing the 5' RACE reads, TCRdb keeps one entry per CDR3 protein, without DNA. This sample's clone table lists 300,000 to 500,000 distinct CDR3 sequences. The clonotype originates from a woman in her 50s in good health. Sequencing used blood T cells: a sorted CD56 or NKG2C T cell subset, CD4+ or CD8+ T cells, or bulk PBMC T cells (not recorded which). The chain combines TRBV24-1 with TRBJ2-1; TCRdb's D call, TRBD2, is unchecked because there is no DNA. CDR3 loop: CATSDLAGGPLYEQFF.